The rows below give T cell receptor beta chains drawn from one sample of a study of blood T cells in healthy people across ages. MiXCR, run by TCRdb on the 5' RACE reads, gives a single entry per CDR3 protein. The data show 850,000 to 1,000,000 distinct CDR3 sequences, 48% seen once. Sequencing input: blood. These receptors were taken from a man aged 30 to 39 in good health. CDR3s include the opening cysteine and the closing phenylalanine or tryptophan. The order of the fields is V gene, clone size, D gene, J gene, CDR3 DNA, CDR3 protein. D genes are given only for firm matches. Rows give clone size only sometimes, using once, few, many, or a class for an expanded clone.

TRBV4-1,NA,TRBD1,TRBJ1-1,TGCGCCAGCAGCCAAGATCCCGGGACAGGGCCCACTGAAGCTTTCTTT,CASSQDPGTGPTEAFF
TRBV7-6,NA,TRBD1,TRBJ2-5,TGTGCCAGCAGCTTAGGAGACCGGGACAGGGGGCAGGAGACCCAGTACTTC,CASSLGDRDRGQETQYF
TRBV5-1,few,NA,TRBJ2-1,TGCGCCAGCAGCCCCGAACTGAATGAGCAGTTCTTC,CASSPELNEQFF
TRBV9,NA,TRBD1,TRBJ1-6,TGTGCCAGCAGCCCAGGGGGCTGGGATTCACCCCTCCACTTT,CASSPGGWDSPLHF
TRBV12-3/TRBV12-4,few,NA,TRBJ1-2,TGTGCCAGCAGTCCGACAGAGACCTATGGCTACACCTTC,CASSPTETYGYTF
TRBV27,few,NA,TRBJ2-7,TGTGCCAGCAGTTCCCAGGAGCAAGCCTACGAGCAGTACTTC,CASSSQEQAYEQYF
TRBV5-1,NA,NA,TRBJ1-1,TGCGCCAGCAGCTTGGTTTCGGGGCAGAACACTGAAGCTTTCTTT,CASSLVSGQNTEAFF
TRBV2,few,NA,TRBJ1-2,TGTGCCAGCAGTCCTCTGGGGACTGGCTACACCTTC,CASSPLGTGYTF
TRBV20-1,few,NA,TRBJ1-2,TGCAGTGGGGATGCCGCGGGGGGCTACACCTTC,CSGDAAGGYTF
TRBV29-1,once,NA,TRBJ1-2,TGCAGCGGTGGGGGCCTGGGGCCCGGCGGCTATGGCTACACCTTC,CSGGGLGPGGYGYTF
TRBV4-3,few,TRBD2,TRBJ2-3,TGCGCCAGCAGCCTCACTAGCGGGGGGGCCGAAAGCACAGATACGCAGTATTTT,CASSLTSGGAESTDTQYF
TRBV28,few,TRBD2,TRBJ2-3,TGTGCCAGCAGTACCCCTAGCGGGGGCACAGATACGCAGTATTTT,CASSTPSGGTDTQYF
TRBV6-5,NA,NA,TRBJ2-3,TGTGCCAGTTCCGGGGGCGGGATCTTGGGCACAGATACGCAGTATTTT,CASSGGGILGTDTQYF
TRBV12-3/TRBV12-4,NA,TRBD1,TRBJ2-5,TGTGCCAGCAGCCCCAGGACAGGGCGAGGAGAGACCCAGTACTTC,CASSPRTGRGETQYF
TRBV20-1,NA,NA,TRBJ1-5,TGCAGTGCGATGGACAGCTCGAATCAGCCCCAGCATTTT,CSAMDSSNQPQHF
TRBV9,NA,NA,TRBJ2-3,TGTGCCAGCAGCGTAGATGAGCAGACGGGGAGCACAGATACGCAGTATTTT,CASSVDEQTGSTDTQYF
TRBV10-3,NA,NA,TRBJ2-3,TGTGCCATCAGTGACCCAGGGACCGTCCAAGATGCGCAGTATTTT,CAISDPGTVQDAQYF
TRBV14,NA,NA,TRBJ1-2,TGTGCCAGCAGCCAAGAATCCGGGAGTTGGCATGGCTACACCTTC,CASSQESGSWHGYTF
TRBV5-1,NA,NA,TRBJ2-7,TGCGCCAGCAGCTTGTCGGTGGGGGAAGTAGGCTACGAGCAGTACTTC,CASSLSVGEVGYEQYF
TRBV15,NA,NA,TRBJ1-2,TGTGCCACCAGCAGGCCCCCGGCTAACTATGGCTACACCTTC,CATSRPPANYGYTF
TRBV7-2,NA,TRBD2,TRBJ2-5,TGTGCCAGCAGACGAGGGACTAGCGAGATCGGAGAGGCCCAGTACTTC,CASRRGTSEIGEAQYF
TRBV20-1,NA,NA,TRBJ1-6,TGCAGTGCGGTATATCCAGGGGAAGGGACACCCCTCCACTTT,CSAVYPGEGTPLHF
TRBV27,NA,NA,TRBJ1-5,TGTGCCAGCAGCCGCTCGGCCACAGTTAGCAATCAGCCCCAGCATTTT,CASSRSATVSNQPQHF
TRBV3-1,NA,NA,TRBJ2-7,TGTGCCAGCAGCCAAGACCTGGGAAAGGCCCAGTACTTC,CASSQDLGKAQYF
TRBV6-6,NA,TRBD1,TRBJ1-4,TGTGCCAGCAGTGGCCGACAGGGCGGTAATGAAAAACTGTTTTTT,CASSGRQGGNEKLFF
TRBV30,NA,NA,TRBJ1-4,TGTGCCTGGAGCGCTGGGGAAAAACTGTTTTTT,CAWSAGEKLFF
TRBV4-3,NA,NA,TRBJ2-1,TGCGCCAGCAGCGATGGAAGTCTGGAAAACTACAATGAGCAGTTCTTC,CASSDGSLENYNEQFF
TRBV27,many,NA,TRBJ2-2,TGTGCCAGCAGTTTATCTAAGGGGAACACCGGGGAGCTGTTTTTT,CASSLSKGNTGELFF
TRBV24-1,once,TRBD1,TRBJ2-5,TGTGCCACCAGTGTCGTATCAGACAGGGAATTACCCTACAATGAGCAGTACTTC,CATSVVSDRELPYNEQYF
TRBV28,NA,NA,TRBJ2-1,TGTGCCAGCAGTTTCCTGCTACTGGACCCTTCCCATGAGCAGTTCTTC,CASSFLLLDPSHEQFF
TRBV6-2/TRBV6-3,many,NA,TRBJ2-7,TGTGCCAGCAGTCCACAGGAATCCTACGAGCAGTACTTC,CASSPQESYEQYF
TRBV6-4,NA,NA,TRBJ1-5,TGTGCCAGGACGTGTTGGGGGGCTGGCAATCAGCCCCAGCATTTT,CARTCWGAGNQPQHF
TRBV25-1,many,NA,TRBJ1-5,TGTGCCAGCAGAGCGTCCTTAAATCAGCCCCAGCATTTT,CASRASLNQPQHF
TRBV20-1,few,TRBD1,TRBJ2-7,TGCAGTGCTAGAGATCCGGGAAGGGGGCCCTCCTACGAGCAGTACTTC,CSARDPGRGPSYEQYF
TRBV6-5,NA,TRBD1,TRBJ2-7,TGTGCCAGCAGTTTTACCGGGACAGCACAACCCTACGAGCAGTACTTC,CASSFTGTAQPYEQYF
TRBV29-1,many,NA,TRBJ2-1,TGCAGTGGCAACAGGAACAATGAGCAGTTCTTC,CSGNRNNEQFF
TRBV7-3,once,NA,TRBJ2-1,TGTGCCAGCAGCTTAACTCCAGCAGCCAGTTACAATGAGCAGTTCTTC,CASSLTPAASYNEQFF
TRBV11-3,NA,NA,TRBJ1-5,TGTGCCAGTACTACAGGGTCAAATCAGCCCCAGCATTTT,CASTTGSNQPQHF
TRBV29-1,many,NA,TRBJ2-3,TGCAGCGTGCCGGGTCCTGACACAGATACGCAGTATTTT,CSVPGPDTDTQYF
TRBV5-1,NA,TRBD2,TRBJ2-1,TGCGCCAGCAGCTTCGGGACTAGCGGGGGTTATGGCGATGAGCAGTTCTTC,CASSFGTSGGYGDEQFF
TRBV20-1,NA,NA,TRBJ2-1,TGCAGTGCTCCCTGGGGGGGGGCAGTCTACAATGAGCAGTTCTTC,CSAPWGGAVYNEQFF
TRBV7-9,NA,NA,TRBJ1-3,TGTGCCAGCAGCTTAGGCAGTCTGAGCTCTGGAAACACCATATATTTT,CASSLGSLSSGNTIYF
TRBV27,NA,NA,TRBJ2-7,TGTGCCAGCCGAATCCGGACGGAGTCATACGAGCAGTACTTC,CASRIRTESYEQYF
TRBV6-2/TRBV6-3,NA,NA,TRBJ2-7,TGTGCCACAACCTTCGGGGGCCTCTACGAGCAGTACTTC,CATTFGGLYEQYF
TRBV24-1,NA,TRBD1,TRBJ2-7,TGTGCCACCAGTGATTCCGGGACAGGGGTCGAGCAGTACTTC,CATSDSGTGVEQYF
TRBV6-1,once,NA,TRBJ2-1,TGTGCCAGCGGCGCGAGGGGTGAACCTTGGAATGAGCAGTTCTTC,CASGARGEPWNEQFF
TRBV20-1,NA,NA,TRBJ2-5,TGCAGTGCTAGAGTGCTGGGGGAGGAGGAGACCCAGTACTTC,CSARVLGEEETQYF
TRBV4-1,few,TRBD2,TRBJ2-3,TGCGCCAGCAGCCCGACTAGCTGGGATACGCAGTATTTT,CASSPTSWDTQYF
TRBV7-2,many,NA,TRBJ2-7,TGTGCCAGCAGCATTGACGGGTACGAGCAGTACTTC,CASSIDGYEQYF
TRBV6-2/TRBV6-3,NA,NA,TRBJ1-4,TGTGCCAGCAGGATCGACAGTTCCAAGGAAAAACTGTTTTTT,CASRIDSSKEKLFF